This T cell receptor beta chain was captured in a study of cytomegalovirus exposure and HLA in healthy donors (TCRdb year 2017). Study-wide context: An earlier analysis of more than 550 of the donors reported roughly 300 Gb of sequence data and 117 million unique TCR beta sequences obtained from roughly 180 million T cells. The aim of the study was to test whether cataloging public T cell receptors could identify signatures of past pathogen exposure. Donor age, sex, ethnicity and CMV serostatus were compiled together with the repertoire data. Class I and class II HLA loci were covered by the typing at four-digit resolution. Because of strong linkage in the cohort, roughly 5 DR-DQ haplotypes were treated as single units for association and clustering. A separate validation cohort of roughly 120 different subjects was used in addition to the roughly 720-subject first cohort. To decide whether each TCR beta V gene segment behaved as functional or pseudogenic, an earlier analysis of some 580 of the donors relied on high-throughput TCR beta sequencing. All discovery cohort repertoires had been generated on a single sequencing platform. To predict cytomegalovirus infection status, the study brought together high-throughput TCR immunosequencing, statistical association of individual TCRs with disease status, and machine learning. The study profiled the T cell repertoires of some 610 subjects by immunosequencing and related them to cytomegalovirus serostatus. Typing coverage differed by locus: A, B, C, DRB1 and DQB1 were typed in about 620-630 donors, DQA1 in about 560, DPA1 in approximately 600, and DPB1 in just under 480. On average, 235,054 unique TCR beta nucleotide sequences were sequenced per donor among about 400 genotyped donors of the cohort, with approximately 18% of those sequences being non-productive. Among the roughly 390 genotyped donors, 75% to 90% belonged to the genetic ancestry cluster associated with self-reported Caucasian donors. A later genetic analysis took genome-wide SNP genotypes for about three fifths of the roughly 700 donors and used that subset as a discovery cohort. In a later analysis, previously published TCR beta repertoires from 500 to 750 donors were re-analyzed and high-resolution HLA genotyping was added so that TCR occurrence patterns could be studied. In the later analysis, no new phenotypic data were used to find candidate immune exposures; instead, reliance was placed on TCR beta sequences and their occurrence across donors. An early release covering roughly 600 HLA-typed donors comprised 250 to 350 gigabases of sequencing data and tens of millions of unique TCR sequences. What the authors observed across the whole study: It was suggested by the authors that the approach could potentially be generalized to other disease states and immunological phenotypes. Over 15 rarely observed V segments, including chromosome 9 orphons, were excluded from the earlier analysis of a few hundred of the donors because counts were too low. Because the 87-base-pair reads could not distinguish some IMGT-functional V segments, including TRBV6-2 and TRBV6-3, those segments were excluded. In a later genetic analysis, a missense DCLRE1C variant was associated with V-gene and J-gene trimming of TCR beta chains, and the association was replicated in an independent cohort. The classifier was reported to diagnose cytomegalovirus status with high specificity and sensitivity in both the original and validation cohorts. When HLA alleles, especially DR and DQ, strongly co-occurred, TCR associations were difficult to assign to individual alleles. A cluster of highly shared sequence variants was judged likely to represent a technical artifact of the sequencing pipeline. In the study, approximately 160 TCR beta chains were listed as associated with cytomegalovirus. According to a later analysis, parvovirus B19, influenza, CMV and Epstein-Barr virus appeared linked to several top co-occurrence clusters. A later analysis found that most CMV-associated TCR beta chains appeared HLA-restricted, with HLA associations seemingly driven largely by CMV exposure. Linkage disequilibrium might explain the correlated functional status among segregating V segments, but an unknown experimental factor could not be ruled out. Compared with the roughly 700-donor mean, donors in an Asian-associated ancestry cluster had fewer N-insertions in productive TCRs, according to a later genetic analysis. Because HLA typing was unavailable for some donors at each locus, only the typed subset was used in association tests. In vitro tests confirmed that three of the cytomegalovirus-associated TCR beta chains recognize cytomegalovirus antigens. In a later analysis, HLA-associated TCR beta chains showed more clonal expansion and lower generation probabilities than non-associated chains that were equally common. Across donors, most TCR sequences were observed very rarely, whereas some public TCRs were present in many individuals. The cohort was sequenced for TCR beta chains only, and without alpha or paired-chain data the features that could be detected were limited. Roughly uniform sequencing depth across donors was assumed in presence/absence analyses, although this assumption may not hold. A later analysis found that TCR association rates varied across HLA loci, with DRB1 alleles showing the most associated TCRs and HLA-C alleles the fewest. A further reported finding was that TCR beta sequences accurately predicted the HLA-A and HLA-B alleles for most subjects in the first cohort. For the cohort, immune exposure information was limited to CMV serostatus. At a false discovery rate of 0.05, a later analysis linked 15,000 to 20,000 TCR beta sequences to specific HLA alleles. In an earlier analysis of several hundred of the donors, most TCR beta V segments were observed in productive rearrangements about 90% or about 30% of the time, broadly matching IMGT annotations.

V is clipped by 0 bases and J by 5 bases, and the sequence between their germline boundaries is 16 bases long. The CDR3, from cysteine to phenylalanine, totals 16 residues. Of all the DNA, just the CDR3 is kept, 48 bases in frame from base 1. CDR1 is given as MNHEY and CDR2 as SVGAGI, both from the germline V gene. The cohort comprised some 730 healthy bone marrow donors. At the time of sampling, every cohort member was nominally healthy, though immune exposures that went unrecorded were likely present. The donor was CMV seronegative and was included in the group of over 300 seronegative cohort members. A peripheral blood sample was provided by each donor, and peripheral blood mononuclear cells were used for TCR beta sequencing. Genomic DNA extraction from the blood cell samples was performed with the Qiagen DNeasy Blood Extraction Kit. Library preparation was by the immunoSEQ multiplex PCR assay. For the multiplex PCR, a mixture combining 60 forward primers for TCR Vbeta segments and 13 reverse primers for TCR Jbeta segments was used. The CDR3 region of rearranged TCR beta genes was amplified from genomic DNA by a multiplex PCR assay. On the Illumina HiSeq System, the amplified TCR beta libraries were sequenced as 87-base-pair reads. The study's processing was this. A later analysis counted about 82 million unique TCR beta chains across the 550 to 700 repertoires, and 10 million to 12 million of these chains were shared by at least two donors. Raw reads were error-corrected and collapsed into unique sequences by a nearest-neighbor algorithm in which closely related sequences were merged to remove PCR and sequencing errors. To assign V, D and J gene segments, CDR3 sequences were aligned to IMGT reference sequences. For a sequence to be retained, at least a six-nucleotide match to both a V gene segment and a J gene segment was required. A rearrangement counted as productive if the CDR3 had no stop codons and remained in frame with V and J, and every other rearrangement counted as non-productive. Following IMGT convention, CDR3 was defined as the stretch from the second conserved V-encoded cysteine to the conserved J-encoded phenylalanine. The earlier analysis of about 570 of the donors excluded any sequence lacking an unambiguous match to a single V gene segment. An earlier analysis of about 590 of the donors classified V segments as functional when productive rearrangements were above 56.7% and as segregating when the standard deviation between donors was above 5%. To diagnose cytomegalovirus status from the catalog of TCR beta chain sequences, a statistical classification framework was built. In a later analysis, TCR nucleotide sequences were compared against IMGT/GENE-DB human TR gene sequences so that V and J genes could be assigned. Using the TCRdist pipeline, a later analysis assigned CDR3 sequences along with most-parsimonious VDJ recombination scenarios. In a later analysis, every TCR beta chain was defined by the combination of its CDR3 amino acid sequence and its V-gene family, and reads without a unique V-gene family were dropped. To address suspected cross-contamination and a sequencing artifact, a later analysis removed some 620 highly shared, low-generation-probability nucleotide sequences. In a later analysis, a clonal expansion index was calculated for each public chain from normalized within-repertoire ranks of inferred template counts. In a later analysis, generation probabilities were computed using a VDJ recombination model fitted to out-of-frame rearrangements, and the results were checked against IGoR. In a later analysis, hypergeometric tests were used to score TCR-TCR, TCR-HLA and TCR-CMV co-occurrence, with a repertoire-size bias correction applied to TCR pairs. A later analysis estimated false discovery rates by permuting HLA or CMV assignments 20 times. In a later analysis, co-occurring TCRs were grouped using DBSCAN, with TCRdist sequence similarity added in when clustering inside HLA-allele-positive subsets. For co-occurrence clustering, repertoires with fewer than 30,000 or more than 120,000 public chains were excluded, along with roughly 5 repertoires with anomalous nucleotide sharing. What TCRdb holds here is the immuneACCESS table cut down to in-frame rearrangements. Part of the clones is not present; checked against another copy, under half of the missing clones reflect an unresolved V gene, and the others are unexplained. The D gene and trimming were derived from the DNA, and the V and J assignments and clone size from that table. Present in this sample are around 130,000 clones, roughly 80% of which were seen just once. The ten largest clones represent just over 2.5% of the sample.

Details on this clone: The antigen it binds to is not known. Base qualities are not provided; no much larger clone lies one nucleotide away.

The chain was built from TRBV6-5 and TRBJ1-2; a tentative D call is TRBD1 (5 bases match). The sequence was collected from a man aged 25-45 years in good health and CMV-seronegative. The sample taken for sequencing was PBMCs. In nucleotides, the sequence is TGTGCCAGCAGTTACTCAAGACAGTCAAGCCCTTATGGCTACACCTTC. This codes for CASSYSRQSSPYGYTF.